This T cell receptor (beta chain) came from a study of T-cell reconstitution after alpha-beta-depleted transplantation in children. Notes on the study in general: Hyperexpanded clones declined; after one year, newly produced T cells mostly supplied diversity. Several patients had high TCRbeta diversity at day 60; it came from surviving recipient T cells and thymic progenitors. Several hundred expanded graft clones reportedly supplied alpha-beta T cells about two months after transplant.

This clonotype was counted ten times or more. Its cognate antigen is unknown. The TCRbeta library was prepared with unique molecular identifiers. TCRdb used MiXCR to reprocess the PCR reads, holding one entry per CDR3 protein. This repertoire shows 5,500 to 7,000 distinct CDR3 sequences, approximately 11% found once; its top ten account for 20% to 25%. V lost 5 bases, J lost 5 bases, and 16 bases lay in between. This CDR3 has 14 residues. The germline V gene encodes CDR1 SEHNR and CDR2 FQNEAQ (reference sequence). The TCR comes from a child younger than two who had a stem cell transplant for acute myeloid leukemia, so the T cells may come from the graft donor. This chain links TRBV7-9 with TRBJ2-7; D might be TRBD1 (6 bases). The sample consisted of PBMCs, mostly from graft donor cells, taken 180 days after TCRalphabeta/CD19-depleted stem cell transplant. CDR3 bases: TGTGCCAGCAGCATACTGGGGGCTGGAAACGAGCAGTACTTC. Translation gives CASSILGAGNEQYF.